The 31 T cell receptor beta chains below come from one sample, sequenced in a study of blood T cell repertoires in COVID-19. Sequenced by immunoSEQ multiplex PCR; TCRdb stores in-frame clones only, minus some. The repertoire holds 300,000 to 450,000 clones, with about 90% as singletons. Sequencing used peripheral blood. These receptors were obtained from a woman aged 25 to 39 with COVID-19, enrolled during active disease.

This chain connects TRBV19 to TRBJ1-1, with 8 nucleotides matching TRBD1. Germline trimming cut 7 bases from V and 9 bases from J; bases unmatched to any gene: 10. The CDR3 length is 13 residues. Looked up from germline, CDR1 is LNHDA and CDR2 is SQIVND (reference sequence). DNA of the CDR3: TGTGCCAGTACCACCATGGGGGACAGGCAAGCTTTCTTT. Protein product: CASTTMGDRQAFF.

This chain connects TRBV5-1 to TRBJ2-7, with a possible D match to TRBD1 (5 bases). The V end was cut by 4 bases, the J end by 2 bases, with 7 bases between. Germline V lookup: CDR1 SGHRS, CDR2 YFSETQ. The length of the CDR3 is 12 residues. CDR3: CASSLDTYEQYF. CDR3 nucleotide sequence: TGCGCCAGCAGCCTGGACACCTACGAGCAGTACTTC. The whole variable domain, remainder taken from reference TRBV5-1 and TRBJ2-7, is KAGVTQTPRYLIKTRGQQVTLSCSPISGHRSVSWYQQTPGQGLQFLFEYFSETQRNKGNFPGRFSGRQFSNSRSEMNVSTLELGDSALYLCASSLDTYEQYFGPGTRLTVT.

The V gene is TRBV18, the J gene TRBJ2-1; 7 nucleotides align to TRBD1. In germline, CDR1 is KGHSH, CDR2 LQKENI. CDR3 length: 14 residues. With 6 bases clipped from V and 4 bases from J, the junction kept 6 bases outside the gene matches. This chain's CDR3 is CASSEGAAYNEQFF. As DNA, the CDR3 is TGTGCCAGCTCTGAGGGGGCGGCATACAATGAGCAGTTCTTC. Looking up the rest from reference TRBV18 and TRBJ2-1 gives the full variable domain: NAGVMQNPRHLVRRRGQEARLRCSPMKGHSHVYWYRQLPEEGLKFMVYLQKENIIDESGMPKERFSAEFPKEGPSILRIQQVVRGDSAAYFCASSEGAAYNEQFFGPGTRLTVL.

The CDR3 DNA reads TGTGCCAGCAGCCTCTTCGGCAATGAGCAGTTCTTC. It specifies CASSLFGNEQFF. The chain uses TRBV5-6 and TRBJ2-1; D gene ambiguous. Germline V gene lookup returns CDR1 SGHDT and CDR2 YYEEEE. The CDR3 runs 12 residues. With 4 bases removed from V and 6 bases from J, the gap between germline ends came to 8 bases. The complete variable domain, with remaining parts taken from reference TRBV5-6 and TRBJ2-1, reads DAGVTQSPTHLIKTRGQQVTLRCSPKSGHDTVSWYQQALGQGPQFIFQYYEEEERQRGNFPDRFSGHQFPNYSSELNVNALLLGDSALYLCASSLFGNEQFFGPGTRLTVL.

The rearrangement uses TRBV6-5 and TRBJ2-2; maybe TRBD2 (5 bases). Germline-derived CDR1 and CDR2 are MNHEY and SVGAGI. The CDR3 consists of 13 residues. Trimming cost V 0 bases and J 8 bases, with 7 bases left between them. This CDR3 reads CASSYSRRGELFF. The CDR3 bases are TGTGCCAGCAGTTACTCGCGGAGGGGGGAGCTGTTTTTT.

The chain recombines TRBV24-1 with TRBJ2-3; 7 bases agree with TRBD1. CDR1 KGHDR and CDR2 SFDVKD come from the germline V gene. This CDR3 is built from 15 residues. V shed 3 bases, J shed 5 bases, and the junction held 7 bases outside the gene matches. The CDR3 loop is CATSDADRARDTQYF. The DNA of the CDR3 is TGTGCCACCAGTGATGCAGACAGGGCGAGAGATACGCAGTATTTT.

J is TRBJ2-5 and V is TRBV4-3, with 11 bases matching TRBD2. The CDR3 is 18 amino acids. Per the germline V gene, CDR1 is LGHNA and CDR2 is YSLEER. J lost 5 bases, V lost 0 bases, and 11 bases had no gene match. CDR3: CASSQDPDSGGALETQYF. CDR3 DNA sequence: TGCGCCAGCAGCCAAGATCCTGATAGCGGGGGGGCCTTGGAGACCCAGTACTTC.

The chain is built from TRBV6-2 or TRBV6-3 and TRBJ2-7, with D maybe TRBD2 (6 bases). The germline V and J ends were trimmed by 2 bases and 3 bases, with 14 bases remaining between them. The CDR3 sequence is 15 residues long. The V gene's germline CDR1 is MNHEY and CDR2 SVGEGT. This CDR3 is CASSYAITGDYEQYV. The CDR3 DNA follows: TGTGCCAGCAGTTACGCTATCACGGGAGACTACGAGCAGTACGTC.

The chain carries TRBV9 and TRBJ1-2, with D unresolved. CDR1 is SGDLS, CDR2 YYNGEE, per germline. V was trimmed by 4 bases and J by 5 bases, leaving 18 bases between them. The CDR3 consists of 15 residues. The CDR3 loop is CASSLGVSFGYGYTF. For the CDR3, the DNA is TGTGCCAGCAGCCTCGGGGTCTCCTTTGGGTATGGCTACACCTTC.

This chain joins TRBV6-5 and TRBJ1-1; no clear D. This CDR3 has 14 amino acids. Germline V lookup: CDR1 MNHEY, CDR2 SVGAGI. Trimming removed 4 bases from V and 0 bases from J, with 9 bases in between. The CDR3 DNA is TGTGCCAGCAGTTCGAACAGAATGAACACTGAAGCTTTCTTT. Its protein is CASSSNRMNTEAFF.

This clone was seen a single time. The rearrangement links TRBV5-1 to TRBJ2-3; TRBD1 matches at 10 bases. Losses at the gene ends were 0 bases for V and 2 bases for J; bases not matched to a gene: 3. Germline assignment: CDR1 SGHRS and CDR2 YFSETQ. There are 16 residues in the CDR3. Here the CDR3 reads CASSLGGQGTTDTQYF. CDR3 sequence (DNA): TGCGCCAGCAGCTTGGGGGGACAGGGGACCACAGATACGCAGTATTTT.

This clone was counted only a few times. The gene calls are TRBV5-1 and TRBJ2-6; tentative D call: TRBD2 (6 bases). The V gene lost 4 bases and the J gene lost 0 bases, with 14 bases spanning the gap. The CDR3 covers 17 residues. Per germline, CDR1 SGHRS and CDR2 YFSETQ. The CDR3 spells CASSPGGIISGANVLTF. The DNA for the CDR3 is TGCGCCAGCAGCCCCGGGGGAATTATCTCTGGGGCCAACGTCCTGACTTTC.

This chain joins TRBV5-4 and TRBJ1-1; TRBD1 matches at 10 bases. The trim removed 4 bases at V and 0 bases at J, leaving 3 bases unmatched. The germline V gene has CDR1 SGHNT and CDR2 YYREEE (reference sequence). The CDR3 extends over 15 amino acids. The CDR3 region is CASSRDRGLNTEAFF. CDR3 bases: TGTGCCAGCAGCCGGGACAGGGGATTGAACACTGAAGCTTTCTTT. Full variable domain (rest looked up from reference TRBV5-4 and TRBJ1-1): ETGVTQSPTHLIKTRGQQVTLRCSSQSGHNTVSWYQQALGQGPQFIFQYYREEENGRGNFPPRFSGLQFPNYSSELNVNALELDDSALYLCASSRDRGLNTEAFFGQGTRLTVV.

The chain links TRBV5-4 to TRBJ2-3; 10 bases are a match to TRBD2. Trimming at V came to 4 bases and at J to 1 base, leaving 6 bases not matched to a gene. This CDR3 comprises 16 residues. Germline V gene sequence: CDR1 SGHNT, CDR2 YYREEE (reference sequence). CDR3 residues: CASSLWTSGGTDTQYF. CDR3 DNA sequence: TGTGCCAGCAGCCTTTGGACTAGCGGTGGCACAGATACGCAGTATTTT.

This sequence joins TRBV13 and TRBJ1-1; D may be TRBD1 (5 bases). This CDR3 region has 15 residues. Trimming cost V 1 base and J 5 bases, with 14 bases left between them. CDR1 and CDR2 from the germline V gene are PRHDT and FYEKMQ (reference sequence). The CDR3 region is CASSLVGGKETEAFF. CDR3 nucleotides: TGTGCCAGCAGCTTAGTGGGGGGGAAGGAGACTGAAGCTTTCTTT.

This clone was observed once. This chain joins TRBV7-8 and TRBJ1-1; the match to TRBD1 covers 8 bases. Germline CDR1 reads SGHVS; CDR2 reads FQNEAQ. V lost 1 base, J lost 1 base, and 8 bases stayed unmatched. The CDR3 is made up of 17 amino acids. The CDR3 region is CASSLGGRGRGNTEAFF. DNA for the CDR3: TGTGCCAGCAGCTTAGGTGGCAGGGGGCGGGGGAACACTGAAGCTTTCTTT.

The chain employs TRBV7-2 and TRBJ1-2, with 8 nucleotides matching TRBD1. The CDR3 totals 15 residues. Germline loops: CDR1 SGHTA, CDR2 FQGNSA. The junction had 6 bases not matched to a gene; V was cut back by 0 bases and J by 6 bases. The CDR3 DNA sequence: TGTGCCAGCAGCTTAGCTGGACAGGGAATGCATGGCTACACCTTC. Translated, it gives CASSLAGQGMHGYTF.

This sequence joins TRBV19 and TRBJ2-2; 12 nucleotides agree with TRBD2. Trimming removed 1 base from V and 5 bases from J; junction bases left unmatched: 8. The CDR3 loop spans 18 amino acids. The germline V gene encodes CDR1 LNHDA and CDR2 SQIVND (reference sequence). This CDR3 reads CASSIARRLAGGTGELFF. The DNA of the CDR3 is TGTGCCAGTAGTATAGCGAGGAGGCTAGCGGGGGGGACCGGGGAGCTGTTTTTT.

The genes are TRBV4-3 and TRBJ2-2, with TRBD2 identical over 7 bases. J gave up 5 bases and V 0 bases, and 0 bases lay outside the gene matches. Looked up from germline, CDR1 is LGHNA and CDR2 is YSLEER. The CDR3 extends over 14 amino acids. CDR3 residues: CASSQDSGTGELFF. The DNA of the CDR3 is TGCGCCAGCAGCCAAGATAGCGGGACCGGGGAGCTGTTTTTT.

The chain recombines TRBV2 with TRBJ2-1, with 11 bases aligning to TRBD2. V shed 5 bases and J 0 bases; nucleotides not matched to a gene: 3. The CDR3 is 16 residues long. Per the germline V gene, CDR1 is SNHLY and CDR2 is FYNNEI. The CDR3 DNA sequence: TGTGCCAGCAGTCCCCTAGCGGGGGGCTCCTACAATGAGCAGTTCTTC. Protein: CASSPLAGGSYNEQFF.

The gene calls are TRBV11-2 and TRBJ2-1; 14 bases map to TRBD2. Trimming took 6 bases from V and 1 from J; bases not matched to a gene: 5. Germline CDR1 is SGHAT and CDR2 is FQNNGV. This CDR3 contains 17 residues. The CDR3 is CASSYGLAGGSYNEQFF. CDR3 DNA sequence: TGTGCCAGCAGTTACGGACTAGCGGGGGGTTCCTACAATGAGCAGTTCTTC.

The V gene is TRBV7-2, the J gene TRBJ1-1; 7 nucleotides align to TRBD1. Trimming at V came to 4 bases and at J to 6 bases, leaving 2 bases not matched to a gene. The CDR3 contains 12 residues. Germline CDR1 and CDR2: SGHTA and FQGNSA. The CDR3 bases are TGTGCCAGCAGCTCCAGGGGGGCTGAAGCTTTCTTT. Translated, it gives CASSSRGAEAFF.

The chain employs TRBV10-3 and TRBJ2-7; D is perhaps TRBD1 (5 bases). The CDR3 extends over 12 amino acids. Germline assignment: CDR1 ENHRY and CDR2 SYGVKD. Deletions cut 8 bases from V and 2 bases from J, with 10 bases between. The CDR3 here is CAIADSTYEQYF. Here the CDR3 DNA reads TGTGCCATCGCCGACAGCACCTACGAGCAGTACTTC.

In its sample, this clone was seen once. The genes are TRBV6-5 and TRBJ1-2, with D uncertain. Germline values: CDR1 MNHEY, CDR2 SVGAGI. The CDR3 length is 16 residues. V gave up 2 bases and J gave up 13 bases, with 26 bases separating them. The CDR3 bases are TGTGCCAGCAGTTACCTCGGCGGCCAGCCCGTAAATAAGCTCACCTTC. Protein: CASSYLGGQPVNKLTF.

CDR3 sequence: CATSKGLAGEVLNEQFF. CDR3 sequence (DNA): TGTGCCACCAGCAAAGGACTAGCGGGAGAAGTATTGAATGAGCAGTTCTTC. This chain uses TRBV15 with TRBJ2-1, with 13 bases lining up with TRBD2. V gave up 4 bases and J gave up 7 bases; unmatched junction bases: 10. Germline V gene data show CDR1 as LNHNV and CDR2 as YYDKDF (reference sequence). The CDR3 contains 17 residues.

The chain combines TRBV6-1 with TRBJ1-2, with a possible D match to TRBD1 (5 bases). The V end lost 1 base, the J end lost 8 bases, and 17 bases lay between the germline ends. Germline CDR1 is MNHNS and CDR2 is SASEGT. There are 15 residues in the CDR3. This CDR3 is CASSEEGRVAAGYTF. The CDR3 DNA follows: TGTGCCAGCAGTGAAGAGGGCAGGGTAGCCGCCGGCTACACCTTC.

This clone has just one count. This rearrangement joins TRBV5-4 to TRBJ2-1; 8 bases are a match to TRBD2. Germline V CDR1 and CDR2: SGHNT, YYREEE (reference sequence). The CDR3 has 12 amino acids. V trimming: 8 bases; J trimming: 5 bases; junction bases outside the gene matches: 3. The CDR3 bases are TGTGCCAGTAGCGGGGCTGACAATGAGCAGTTCTTC. It codes for CASSGADNEQFF.

The V and J genes are TRBV6-2 or TRBV6-3 and TRBJ2-7; TRBD1 matches 10 bases. From germline, CDR1 is MNHEY and CDR2 SVGEGT. This CDR3 has 15 residues. The V and J ends lost 6 bases and 1 base, in that order; junction bases with no gene match: 6. The CDR3 DNA sequence: TGTGCCAGCAGCTCGGGACAGGGGAGGTCCTACGAGCAGTACTTC. Residues: CASSSGQGRSYEQYF.

The rearrangement joins TRBV24-1 to TRBJ2-1, with D unresolved. The germline V gene has CDR1 KGHDR and CDR2 SFDVKD. V was clipped by 2 bases and J by 8 bases, with 15 bases between them. The length of the CDR3 is 15 residues. The CDR3 DNA reads as TGTGCCACCAGTGATTCTAACCTCCCCCTATATGAGCAGTTCTTC. Amino acids: CATSDSNLPLYEQFF.

V usage is TRBV5-4 and J usage is TRBJ1-2, with a tentative D call TRBD1 (5 bases). The CDR3 length is 15 residues. CDR1 is SGHNT and CDR2 is YYREEE in the germline V gene (reference sequence). Trimming removed 3 bases from V and 2 bases from J, with 14 bases in between. CDR3 region: CASSWGGSSNYGYTF. CDR3 coding DNA: TGTGCCAGCAGCTGGGGGGGGAGTTCGAACTATGGCTACACCTTC.

The chain couples TRBV14 to TRBJ2-5; TRBD1 aligns across 9 bases. Germline trimming cut 1 base from V and 4 bases from J; bases unmatched to any gene: 7. Germline CDR1 and CDR2: SGHDN and FVKESK. CDR3 length equals 16 residues. The CDR3 protein is CASSQGLGQGSETQYF. In DNA, the CDR3 is TGTGCCAGCAGCCAAGGTTTGGGACAGGGATCAGAGACCCAGTACTTC.